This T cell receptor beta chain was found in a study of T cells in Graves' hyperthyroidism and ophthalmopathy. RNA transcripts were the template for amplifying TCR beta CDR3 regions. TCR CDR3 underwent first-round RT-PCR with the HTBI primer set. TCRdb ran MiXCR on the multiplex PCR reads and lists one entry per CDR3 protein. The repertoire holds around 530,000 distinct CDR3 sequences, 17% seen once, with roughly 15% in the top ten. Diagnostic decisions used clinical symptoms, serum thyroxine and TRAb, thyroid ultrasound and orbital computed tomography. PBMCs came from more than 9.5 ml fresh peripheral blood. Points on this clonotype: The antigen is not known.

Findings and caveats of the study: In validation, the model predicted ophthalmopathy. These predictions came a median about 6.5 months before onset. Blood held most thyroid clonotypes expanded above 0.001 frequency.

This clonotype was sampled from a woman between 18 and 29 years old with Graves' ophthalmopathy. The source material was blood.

Here the CDR3 DNA reads TGTGCCAGCAGCCCGAGGTGGGGGAATGAACCCTACGAGCAGTACTTC. As protein: CASSPRWGNEPYEQYF. The chain combines TRBV11-1 with TRBJ2-7; the D call may be TRBD1 or TRBD2 (5 bases each). Trimming left V 5 bases short and J 2 bases short, with 19 bases between. CDR1 and CDR2 (germline): SGHAT, FQDESV (reference sequence). The CDR3 totals 16 residues.